This T cell receptor (beta chain) was sequenced in a study of T cell responses to AZD1222 COVID-19 vaccine. Study results and limitations: Unmutated regions of variants are reportedly targeted by nearly half of spike-specific TCRs. Clonal diversity was possibly underestimated, and the donors were mostly white British, with more females. Repertoires in all cases were sampled only once the peak T cell response had passed.

This table comes from immunoSEQ multiplex PCR, and its TCRdb copy is limited to in-frame clones, with some not included. The top ten clones hold around 4.4% of a sample with approximately 110,000 clones, more than 80% of them seen once. Trimming removed 4 bases from V and 5 bases from J; junction bases left unmatched: 9. The CDR3 length is 16 residues. The germline V gene has CDR1 SGHRS and CDR2 YFSETQ. In the case of this clone: The antigen is unknown.

The chain couples TRBV5-1 to TRBJ2-6, with 7 nucleotides matching TRBD1. This sequence originates from an adult who received the AZD1222 COVID-19 vaccine. This sample comprised peripheral blood, obtained 28 days after the second AZD1222 dose. CDR3 region: CASSPPETGRANVLTF. Here the CDR3 DNA reads TGCGCCAGCAGCCCGCCGGAGACAGGGAGGGCCAACGTCCTGACTTTC.